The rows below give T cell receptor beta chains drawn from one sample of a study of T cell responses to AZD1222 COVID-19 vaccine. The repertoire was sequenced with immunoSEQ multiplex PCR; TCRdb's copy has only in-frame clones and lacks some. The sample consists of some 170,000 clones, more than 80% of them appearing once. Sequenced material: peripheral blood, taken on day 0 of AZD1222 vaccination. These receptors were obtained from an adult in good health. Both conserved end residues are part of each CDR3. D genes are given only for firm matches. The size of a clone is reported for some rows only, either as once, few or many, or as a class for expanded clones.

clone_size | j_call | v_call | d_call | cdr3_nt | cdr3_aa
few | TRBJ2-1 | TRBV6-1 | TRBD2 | TGTGCCAGCAGTGCGACTAGCGCAACCACCTACAATGAGCAGTTCTTC | CASSATSATTYNEQFF
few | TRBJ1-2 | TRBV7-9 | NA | TGTGCCAGCAGCTCCCGTTTGGAAGGGGCGAGTGACTATGGCTACACCTTC | CASSSRLEGASDYGYTF
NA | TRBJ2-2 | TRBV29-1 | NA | TGCAGCGTTGAAGACGCCGGCAGGGGTAGCACCGGGGAGCTGTTTTTT | CSVEDAGRGSTGELFF
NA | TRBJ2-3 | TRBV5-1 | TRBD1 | TGCGCCAGCAACCGGGACAGCGGCACAGATACGCAGTATTTT | CASNRDSGTDTQYF
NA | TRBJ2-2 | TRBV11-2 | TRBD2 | TGTGCCAGCAGGTCGATAGCGGGGACCGGGGAGCTGTTTTTT | CASRSIAGTGELFF
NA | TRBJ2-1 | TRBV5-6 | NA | TGTGCCAGCAGCTGGGGGATCAATGAGCAGTTCTTC | CASSWGINEQFF
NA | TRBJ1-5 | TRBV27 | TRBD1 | TGTGCCAGCAGTTTAGACAGGGGGAATCAGCCCCAGCATTTT | CASSLDRGNQPQHF
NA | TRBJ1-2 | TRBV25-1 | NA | TGTGCCAGCAGTGAATATGTCAGGGTCGGTGGTGGCTACACCTTC | CASSEYVRVGGGYTF
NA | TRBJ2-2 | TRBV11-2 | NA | TGTGCCAGCAGCTTATACGGCGCGGGGGAGCTGTTTTTT | CASSLYGAGELFF
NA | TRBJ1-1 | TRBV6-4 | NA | TGTGCCAGCAGACAGCCCGGGGGTTTAAACACTGAAGCTTTCTTT | CASRQPGGLNTEAFF
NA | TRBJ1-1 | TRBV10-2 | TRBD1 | TGCGCCAGCAAGGGGGCCAACACTGAAGCTTTCTTT | CASKGANTEAFF